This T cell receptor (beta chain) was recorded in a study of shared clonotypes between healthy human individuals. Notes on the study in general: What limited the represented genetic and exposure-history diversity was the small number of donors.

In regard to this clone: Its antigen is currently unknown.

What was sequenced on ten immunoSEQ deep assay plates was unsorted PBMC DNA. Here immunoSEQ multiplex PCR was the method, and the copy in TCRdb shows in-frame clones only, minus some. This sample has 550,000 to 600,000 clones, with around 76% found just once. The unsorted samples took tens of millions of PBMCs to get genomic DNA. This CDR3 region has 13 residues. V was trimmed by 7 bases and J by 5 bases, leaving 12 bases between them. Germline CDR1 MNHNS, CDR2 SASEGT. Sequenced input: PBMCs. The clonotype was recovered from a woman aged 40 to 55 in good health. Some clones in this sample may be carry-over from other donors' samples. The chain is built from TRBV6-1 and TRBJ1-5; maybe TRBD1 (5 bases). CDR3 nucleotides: TGTGCCAGCACATCAGGGTTCTATCAGCCCCAGCATTTT. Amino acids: CASTSGFYQPQHF.